The clone carrying this T cell receptor (beta chain) showed up just once. What it binds is unknown. CDR3 length: 21 amino acids. CDR1 is MDHEN and CDR2 is SYDVKM in the germline V gene. V gave up 5 bases and J gave up 2 bases; unmatched junction bases: 23. This record comes from a study of OX40 agonist ivuxolimab in advanced cancers. Study results and limitations: The 0.1-3.0 mg/kg partial responders had among the lowest clonal expansion.

Assay: immunoSEQ multiplex PCR; the TCRdb copy retains only in-frame clones and omits some. The sample has 60,000 to 70,000 clones; about 88% are singletons. The specimen comprised CD4+ or CD8+ T cells sorted from blood, sampled in a trial of the OX40 agonist ivuxolimab. The TCR was taken from an adult with an advanced solid tumor such as melanoma, head and neck, liver or kidney cancer. The J gene is TRBJ2-2, the V gene TRBV28, with 7 positions matching TRBD2. CDR3 DNA: TGTGCCAGCAGTCCCTATTGGCCGGGACTAACAAGACAAAAAAACACCGGGGAGCTGTTTTTT. This encodes CASSPYWPGLTRQKNTGELFF. Combining the CDR3 with reference TRBV28 and TRBJ2-2 gives the whole variable domain DVKVTQSSRYLVKRTGEKVFLECVQDMDHENMFWYRQDPGLGLRLIYFSYDVKMKEKGDIPEGYSVSREKKERFSLILESASTNQTSMYLCASSPYWPGLTRQKNTGELFFGEGSRLTVL.